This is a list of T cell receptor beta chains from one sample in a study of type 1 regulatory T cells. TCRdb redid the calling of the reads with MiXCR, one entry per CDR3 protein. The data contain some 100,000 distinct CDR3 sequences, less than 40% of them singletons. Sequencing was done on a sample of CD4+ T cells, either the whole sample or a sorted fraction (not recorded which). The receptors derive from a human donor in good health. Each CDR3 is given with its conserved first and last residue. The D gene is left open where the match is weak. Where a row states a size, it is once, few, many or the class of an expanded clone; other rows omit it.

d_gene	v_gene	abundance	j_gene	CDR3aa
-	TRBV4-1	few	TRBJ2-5	CASSQGGAGDKTQYF
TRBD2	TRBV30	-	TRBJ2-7	CAWRKAARAGTEQYF
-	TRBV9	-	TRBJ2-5	CASSVGGAGTQETQYF
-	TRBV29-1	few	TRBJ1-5	CSVGDQPQHF
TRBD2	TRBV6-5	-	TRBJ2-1	CASRKGLAVYNEQFF
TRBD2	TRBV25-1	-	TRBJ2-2	CASRGLAETTGELFF
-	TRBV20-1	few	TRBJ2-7	CSARFLDTKALGVIGEQYF
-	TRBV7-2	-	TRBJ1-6	CASTAPGVISPLHF
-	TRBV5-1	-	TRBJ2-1	CASSPGTSATGEQFF
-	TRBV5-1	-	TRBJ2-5	CASSADSKKETQYF
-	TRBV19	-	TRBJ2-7	CASSPGIWNRSYEQYF
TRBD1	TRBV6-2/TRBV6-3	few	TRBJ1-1	CASSMGQGMSVTEAFF
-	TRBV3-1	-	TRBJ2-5	CASSRFGETQYF
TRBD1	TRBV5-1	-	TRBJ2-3	CASSWRLNQGAGRDTQYF
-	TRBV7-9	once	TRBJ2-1	CASSISGESNEQFF
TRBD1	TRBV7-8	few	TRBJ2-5	CASGATGEETQYF
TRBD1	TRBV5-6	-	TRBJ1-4	CASRPRGGQANEKLFF
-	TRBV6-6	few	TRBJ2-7	CASGGYEQYF
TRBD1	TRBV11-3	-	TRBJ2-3	CASSFRLGGLDTQYF
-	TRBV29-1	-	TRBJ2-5	CSVSEQETQYF